The T cell receptor (beta chain) described here comes from a study of CD8 T cells in ankylosing spondylitis (dated 2017 in TCRdb). For context, the study as a whole: The study profiled T cell receptor beta repertoires in healthy donors and ankylosing spondylitis patients to find disease-linked TCR variants. The full study cohort comprised around 25 ankylosing spondylitis patients and over a hundred healthy donors. Samples of peripheral blood were taken, and for ankylosing spondylitis patients, synovial fluid was collected as well. Summary of the overall study and its limitations: Blood from ankylosing spondylitis patients appeared to be characterized by a TCR beta motif made up of several highly homologous amino acid variants. According to the report, matched synovial fluid samples from ankylosing spondylitis patients were significantly enriched for the disease-linked clones. Some of the motif variants had been reported before in the synovial fluid and blood of reactive arthritis patients, a finding that suggests common disease-initiation mechanisms. The disease-linked clones had a CD8+ phenotype and were found at relatively low frequencies in peripheral blood.

Comments on this clonotype: The target of this receptor is not known. Within one base of it there is no much larger clone, and no base qualities were kept.

Sequenced using an Illumina HiSeq 2500. TCR beta libraries were prepared by quantitative 5'-RACE with molecular barcodes. Per the original workflow: To identify disease-linked TCR variants, a new computational method was used, one built on a probabilistic model of VDJ rearrangement. In-frame beta chains were kept once TCRdb had trimmed the public reads at Q25 with fastp and called clones with MiXCR. Rows are combined by CDR3 protein, so each entry shows the most common genes and DNA. TCRdb's processing, not the authors' own work, is the source of the V and J calls. The sample table records around 300,000 distinct CDR3 sequences; around 20% of these occur just once. Around 3.2% of the sample comes from the top ten. Per the germline V gene, LGHNT is the CDR1 and FRNRAP is the CDR2. Measured from the cysteine to the phenylalanine, the CDR3 is 15 residues long. The read is trimmed to its CDR3 DNA, 45 bases read in frame from base 1. The V end gives up 5 bases and the J end 3 bases, leaving 7 bases in the junction not matched to a gene.

The chain is made from TRBV12-5 and TRBJ2-1, with 7 bases matching TRBD2. Sequencing input: blood, either unsorted or a sorted T cell fraction (not recorded which). This receptor was identified in a female donor with ankylosing spondylitis or in good health (not recorded which). The CDR3 loop reads CASGPTSRIYNEQFF. In nucleotide form, the sequence is TGTGCTAGTGGTCCGACTAGCCGTATCTACAATGAGCAGTTCTTC.